The source of this T cell receptor (beta chain) is a study of CXCR3-negative and CXCR3-positive naive CD8 T cells. UMI-labeled TRB cDNA libraries were prepared by 5' RACE. TCRdb re-called the 5' RACE reads and shows each CDR3 protein once, DNA omitted. The ten most abundant clones cover around 0.38% of a sample with 90,000 to 150,000 distinct CDR3 sequences. Germline lookup yields CDR1 SGHKS and CDR2 YYEKEE (reference sequence). This CDR3 has 16 amino acids. With respect to this clonotype: No antigen is known for it.

The study's findings and limits: Naive cells with CXCR3 showed TRB CDR3s that were more hydrophobic than those in CXCR3-negative naive cells. Relative to memory CD8+ cells, whose diversity was much lower, both naive subsets had comparably high diversity. CXCR3-negative and CXCR3-positive naive cells shared comparable TRBV-TRBJ usage, but memory cells did not.

Every CD8+ subset sample held a few hundred thousand flow-sorted cells, done in triplicate. The CD45RO-CCR7+CD27+CD95- phenotype denoted naive CD8+ T cells. Sequencing used naive CXCR3+ CD8+ T cells from blood. Noted subset: CD45RO-CCR7+CD27+CD95- naive CD8+ T cells expressing CXCR3 (TNR3+). The source is a human donor in good health. Some clones in this sample may be carry-over from other donors' samples. V usage is TRBV5-5 and J usage is TRBJ2-1; lacking DNA, the TRBD2 call made by TCRdb goes unchecked. CDR3 sequence reads: CGSSPYGLAVYNEQFF.